The source of this T cell receptor (beta chain) is a study of neoadjuvant anti-PD-1 for oral cavity cancer. Indicated time point: after neoadjuvant nivolumab, at surgical resection. These oral cavity squamous cell carcinomas were HPV-negative and locally advanced. PBMC libraries mostly used around 510 ng of input genomic DNA, with six replicates per sample. Assay: immunoSEQ multiplex PCR; the TCRdb copy retains only in-frame clones and omits some. The sample yields around 68,000 clones, approximately 87% seen once. CDR1 and CDR2 from the germline V gene are MGHRA and YSYEKL. V dropped 0 bases and J dropped 5 bases, with 7 bases sitting between them. The CDR3 runs 14 residues.

This receptor was taken from a person aged 35 to 85 with oral cavity squamous cell carcinoma. The chain couples TRBV4-1 to TRBJ2-2, with D tentatively TRBD1 or TRBD2 (5 bases each). The sequencing here drew on PBMCs, taken after nivolumab (anti-PD-1) treatment. CDR3 sequence: CASSQEGRTGELFF. The CDR3 DNA sequence: TGCGCCAGCAGCCAAGAGGGACGGACCGGGGAGCTGTTTTTT.